These 17 T cell receptor beta chains were all obtained from the same sample, sequenced in a study of blood T cells in healthy people across ages (dated by TCRdb to between 2015 and 2016). Library construction relied on 5' RACE. Sequencing used an Illumina HiSeq 2500. A second PCR of about 6 to 12 cycles was performed with a sample-barcoded 5' primer and a J-beta primer mix. TCRdb trimmed public reads at Q25 via fastp, called clones via MiXCR and kept in-frame beta chains. Entries are consolidated by CDR3 protein sequence, retaining the most common genes and DNA. For this sample the table gives fewer than 900,000 distinct CDR3 sequences, of which 36% were detected only once. The biggest ten clones account for approximately 12% of the sample. The source material was blood. The source is a young man in good health.

The V call is TRBV15, the J call TRBJ1-4; D gene uncertain. This CDR3 region has 18 residues. CDR1 is LNHNV and CDR2 is YYDKDF in the germline V gene (reference sequence). The V gene lost 1 base and the J gene lost 0 bases, with 15 bases spanning the gap. The CDR3 region is CATSRAITFRSTNEKLFF. In DNA, the CDR3 is TGTGCCACCAGCAGAGCCATTACCTTCAGGTCAACTAATGAAAAACTGTTTTTT.

The chain couples TRBV20-1 to TRBJ2-4; 9 bases are a match to TRBD2. Germline-derived CDR1 and CDR2 are DFQATT and SNEGSKA (reference sequence). CDR3 length equals 14 residues. V shed 3 bases and J 7 bases; nucleotides not matched to a gene: 7. The CDR3: CSARRGGLENIQYF. The CDR3, as DNA: TGCAGTGCTAGGCGGGGGGGCCTCGAGAACATTCAGTACTTC.

This chain joins TRBV29-1 and TRBJ2-7; D is unresolved. Trimming removed 6 bases from V and 0 bases from J, with 24 bases in between. Germline CDR1 and CDR2: SQVTM and ANQGSEA. This CDR3 spans 17 amino acids. CDR3 bases: TGCAGCGTGTGGGGAATAGGGCGCGAGAGGAGCTCCTACGAGCAGTACTTC. Translation: CSVWGIGRERSSYEQYF.

The genes are TRBV12-3 or TRBV12-4 and TRBJ2-1; 8 positions agree with TRBD1. V lost 7 bases, J lost 5 bases, and 10 bases stayed unmatched. The CDR3 runs to 15 residues. CDR3 DNA sequence: TGTGCCAGCACCTTGGACAGGGTTGGCCACAATGAGCAGTTCTTC. Translation: CASTLDRVGHNEQFF.

A remark on this clonotype: An end of the junction differs from the germline gene, which may be a read error. The chain uses TRBV20-1 and TRBJ2-3; D gene unclear. The germline CDR1 and CDR2 sequences are DFQATT and SNEGSKA (reference sequence). This CDR3 contains 13 residues. The CDR3 DNA reads as TGCTGTGCCACGTTAGTGGGCACAGATACGCACTATTTT. As protein: CCATLVGTDTHYF.

This clonotype has just a few counts. CDR3: CASSLATQVRGNTIYF. The CDR3 DNA is TGTGCCAGCAGTTTAGCTACCCAGGTCAGGGGAAACACCATATATTTT. This sequence joins TRBV12-3 or TRBV12-4 and TRBJ1-3; D gene unclear. The length of the CDR3 is 16 residues. V was clipped by 0 bases and J by 4 bases, with 13 bases between them.

The rearrangement joins TRBV10-3 to TRBJ2-4; TRBD1 agrees at 10 bases. Germline V gene data show CDR1 as ENHRY and CDR2 as SYGVKD. This CDR3 comprises 15 residues. The V gene end was trimmed by 7 bases and the J gene end by 2 bases; junction bases not matched to a gene: 5. This CDR3 is CAIMSDRGTKNIQYF. The CDR3 DNA reads TGTGCCATCATGTCGGACAGGGGGACCAAAAACATTCAGTACTTC.

There are a few counts of this clonotype. The chain couples TRBV12-3 or TRBV12-4 to TRBJ2-3, with TRBD1 identical over 7 bases. CDR3 length: 15 residues. V shed 2 bases, J shed 0 bases, and the junction held 2 bases outside the gene matches. CDR3 residues: CASSLQGESTDTQYF. The CDR3, as DNA: TGTGCCAGCAGTTTACAGGGGGAGAGCACAGATACGCAGTATTTT.

In regard to this clonotype: This may be a read error: a much more frequent sequence differs by one nucleotide. The V gene is TRBV20-1, the J gene TRBJ2-1; 7 bases are shared with TRBD1. Losses at the gene ends were 6 bases for V and 0 bases for J; bases not matched to a gene: 5. The germline CDR1 and CDR2 sequences are DFQATT and SNEGSKA (reference sequence). The CDR3 extends over 14 amino acids. CDR3: CSARGQYSYNEQFF. The CDR3 bases are TGCAGTGCACGGGGACAGTACTCCTACAATGAGCAGTTCTTC.

The chain joins TRBV12-3 or TRBV12-4 to TRBJ2-3; D may be TRBD1 (6 bases). With 4 bases removed from V and 7 bases from J, the gap between germline ends came to 15 bases. CDR3 length: 14 residues. The DNA for the CDR3 is TGTGCCAGCAGTTCTAGAGGGGGTATTTATACGCAGTATTTT. Amino acids: CASSSRGGIYTQYF.

This clonotype came up once. J is TRBJ1-4 and V is TRBV7-2; 7 bases are a match to TRBD1. With V trimmed by 6 bases and J by 5 bases, 9 bases remained unmatched. CDR3 length: 15 amino acids. Germline V lookup: CDR1 SGHTA, CDR2 FQGNSA. CDR3 sequence (DNA): TGTGCCAGCAGACGGAGGGACAGACCCAATGAAAAACTGTTTTTT. Translated, it gives CASRRRDRPNEKLFF. Full variable domain (remainder filled in from reference TRBV7-2 and TRBJ1-4): GAGVSQSPSNKVTEKGKDVELRCDPISGHTALYWYRQSLGQGLEFLIYFQGNSAPDKSGLPSDRFSAERTGGSVSTLTIQRTQQEDSAVYLCASRRRDRPNEKLFFGSGTQLSVL.

This clonotype was counted a few times. The rearrangement links TRBV5-1 to TRBJ1-1; D might be TRBD1 (6 bases). The CDR3 extends over 15 amino acids. V was trimmed by 4 bases and J by 2 bases, leaving 15 bases between them. Germline V lookup: CDR1 SGHRS, CDR2 YFSETQ. CDR3 nucleotides: TGCGCCAGCAGCCTCACCGACAGGCTTAACACTGAAGCTTTCTTT. It encodes CASSLTDRLNTEAFF.

The rearrangement links TRBV7-3 to TRBJ2-5; 9 nucleotides align to TRBD2. The CDR3 is 17 residues long. The germline V gene has CDR1 SGHTA and CDR2 FQGTGA. The V and J ends lost 2 bases and 11 bases, in that order; junction bases with no gene match: 18. CDR3 in amino acids: CASSLSRPASGAGEQYF. CDR3 DNA: TGTGCCAGCAGCTTATCGCGCCCGGCTAGCGGGGCGGGTGAGCAGTACTTC.

The chain recombines TRBV25-1 with TRBJ2-7; TRBD1 agrees at 9 bases. V gave up 10 bases and J gave up 3 bases; unmatched junction bases: 10. The CDR3 spans 14 residues. The germline V gene has CDR1 MGHDK and CDR2 SYGVNS. In DNA, the CDR3 is TGTGCCACGCCTCGGGACAGGGCTTACTACGAGCAGTACTTC. It encodes CATPRDRAYYEQYF.

The sample holds a few counts of this clonotype. The J gene is TRBJ2-2, the V gene TRBV5-1; 7 positions match TRBD1. Germline lookup yields CDR1 SGHRS and CDR2 YFSETQ. V dropped 1 base and J dropped 1; count of bases not matched to a gene: 4. This CDR3 comprises 16 residues. CDR3 sequence (DNA): TGCGCCAGCAGCTTGACAGGGGACGAGAACACCGGGGAGCTGTTTTTT. This sequence encodes CASSLTGDENTGELFF. Using reference TRBV5-1 and TRBJ2-2 for the parts outside the CDR3, the full variable domain is KAGVTQTPRYLIKTRGQQVTLSCSPISGHRSVSWYQQTPGQGLQFLFEYFSETQRNKGNFPGRFSGRQFSNSRSEMNVSTLELGDSALYLCASSLTGDENTGELFFGEGSRLTVL.

On this clonotype: A read error may be the cause here, since a much bigger clone is one base away. The rearrangement links TRBV4-1 to TRBJ1-6, with D perhaps matching TRBD1 (5 bases). This CDR3 spans 17 amino acids. CDR1 is MGHRA, CDR2 YSYEKL, per germline. This chain's CDR3 is CASSQGAGVDYNSPPHF. DNA of the CDR3: TGCGCCAGCAGCCAAGGGGCGGGGGTGGACTATAATTCACCCCCCCACTTT.

The gene calls are TRBV6-6 and TRBJ2-5; 7 nucleotides align to TRBD1. The J segment lost 0 bases and the V segment lost 6 bases, leaving 13 bases of the junction unmatched. The germline V gene encodes CDR1 MNHNY and CDR2 SVGAGI (reference sequence). The CDR3 has 17 residues. CDR3 sequence: CASSYIPRGLYQETQYF. The DNA for the CDR3 is TGTGCCAGCAGCTACATTCCTAGGGGGCTCTACCAAGAGACCCAGTACTTC.